Presented here are 2 T cell receptor beta chains from one specimen sequenced in a study of cytomegalovirus exposure and HLA in healthy donors. The primer mix had 60 Vbeta and 13 Jbeta primers. Measured with immunoSEQ multiplex PCR; TCRdb has only the in-frame clones, and not every one. This sample has 150,000 or so clones; more than 60% occur once, and the top ten carry about an eighth. Specimen: PBMCs. These TCRs come from a man aged 35-49 years in good health and CMV-seropositive.

J is TRBJ1-3 and V is TRBV28, with D unresolved. This CDR3 contains 13 residues. Germline V gene lookup returns CDR1 MDHEN and CDR2 SYDVKM. V lost 2 bases and J 4 bases, leaving 6 bases between the germline ends. CDR3 region: CASSLGRGNTIYF. The DNA for the CDR3 is TGTGCCAGCAGTTTAGGGCGAGGAAACACCATATATTTT.

J is TRBJ2-3 and V is TRBV5-1, with D perhaps matching TRBD1 (5 bases). The germline V gene encodes CDR1 SGHRS and CDR2 YFSETQ. The ends were cut back, 4 bases at V and 2 bases at J, with 17 bases in the middle. The CDR3 has 16 amino acids. Here the CDR3 DNA reads TGCGCCAGCAGCCCGGAAAGACAGCTTAACACAGATACGCAGTATTTT. As protein: CASSPERQLNTDTQYF. Using reference TRBV5-1 and TRBJ2-3 for the parts outside the CDR3, the full variable domain is KAGVTQTPRYLIKTRGQQVTLSCSPISGHRSVSWYQQTPGQGLQFLFEYFSETQRNKGNFPGRFSGRQFSNSRSEMNVSTLELGDSALYLCASSPERQLNTDTQYFGPGTRLTVL.